This record looks at one T cell receptor (beta chain) sequence and its context. The authors' processing: Estimation of nucleated cell counts was performed using reference gene primer amplification. Here immunoSEQ multiplex PCR was the method, and the copy in TCRdb shows in-frame clones only, minus some. The V and J calls and clone size are taken from that table; D and trimming were inferred from the DNA. The sample records just under 150,000 clones, roughly 87% being singletons. This specimen comes from a study of blood T cell repertoires in COVID-19. Study-level information: Researchers got acute and convalescent COVID-19 samples from the United States, Italy and Spain. The analysed material was cDNA or gDNA that came from T cells, B-cell-depleted T cells, or PBMCs.

Trimming took 3 bases from V and 2 from J, leaving 16 bases between them. The CDR3 spans 15 residues. Germline V CDR1 and CDR2: GTSNPN, SVGIG (reference sequence). This TCR derives from a woman aged 45-65 years with acute or convalescent COVID-19. The sequenced sample was peripheral blood. The chain couples TRBV30 to TRBJ1-2; no clear D gene. The CDR3 here is CAWSPRRLLNYGYTF. CDR3 sequence (DNA): TGTGCCTGGAGCCCGCGGCGGCTTCTAAACTATGGCTACACCTTC.